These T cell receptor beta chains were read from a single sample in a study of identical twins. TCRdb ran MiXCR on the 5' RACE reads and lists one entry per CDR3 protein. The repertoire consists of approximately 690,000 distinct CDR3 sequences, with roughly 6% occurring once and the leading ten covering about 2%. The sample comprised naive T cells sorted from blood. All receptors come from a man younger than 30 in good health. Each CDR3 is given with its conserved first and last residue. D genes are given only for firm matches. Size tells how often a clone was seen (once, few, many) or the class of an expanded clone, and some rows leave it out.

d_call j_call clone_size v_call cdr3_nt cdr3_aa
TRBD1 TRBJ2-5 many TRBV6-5 TGTGCCAGCAGTTACGGGGGGACAGGGTTCCAAGAGACCCAGTACTTC CASSYGGTGFQETQYF
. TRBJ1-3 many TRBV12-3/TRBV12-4 TGTGCCTCAACTCGGGACATCGCTGGAAACACCATATATTTT CASTRDIAGNTIYF
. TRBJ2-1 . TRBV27 TGTGCCAGCAGTTTAAGTATCCCAAAGGTGAATGAGCAGTTCTTC CASSLSIPKVNEQFF
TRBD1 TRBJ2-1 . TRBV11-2 TGTGCCAGCAGCTTAAAGGGACAGGAGACGGCGGGGCCCAGGGAGCAGTTCTTC CASSLKGQETAGPREQFF
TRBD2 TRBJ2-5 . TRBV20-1 TGCAGTGCTGCTACTAGCGGGAGCTCGGAGACCCAGTACTTC CSAATSGSSETQYF
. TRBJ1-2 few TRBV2 TGTGCCAGCAGTGATGAAGTCGGCTACACCTTC CASSDEVGYTF
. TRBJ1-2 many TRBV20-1 TGCAGTGCTCCAGGGGAGGGTGGCTACACCTTC CSAPGEGGYTF
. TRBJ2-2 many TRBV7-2 TGTGCCAGCAGCTTGGAGGTCGGGGAGCTGTTTTTT CASSLEVGELFF
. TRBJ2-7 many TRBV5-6 TGTGCCAGCAGCTTGGCGGGGCTACACGACGAGCAGTACTTC CASSLAGLHDEQYF
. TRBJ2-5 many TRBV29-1 TGCAGCGCCGCGAGGGACACCCAAGAGACCCAGTACTTC CSAARDTQETQYF
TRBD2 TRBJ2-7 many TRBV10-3 TGTGCCATCAGTTCGGGACTAGCCTACGAGCAGTACTTC CAISSGLAYEQYF
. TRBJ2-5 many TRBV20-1 TGCAGTGCAGGGGGACGGCCCAAACAGACCCAGTACTTC CSAGGRPKQTQYF
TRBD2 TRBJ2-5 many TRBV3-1 TGTGCCAGCAGCCAAGGAGATAGCGGGAGATGGCGAGAGACCCAGTACTTC CASSQGDSGRWRETQYF
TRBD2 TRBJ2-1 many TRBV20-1 TGCAGTGCTACAGATCCGGGACTACCTAATGAGCAGTTCTTC CSATDPGLPNEQFF
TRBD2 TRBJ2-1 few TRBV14 TGTGCCAGCAGCCCAGCTCCCGGGACTAGCGGGAGCAATGAGCAGTTCTTC CASSPAPGTSGSNEQFF
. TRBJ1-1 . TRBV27 TGTGCCAGCAGTTTTCACAACCCAGGGGTGGCGGTAGTGACTGAAGCTTTCTTT CASSFHNPGVAVVTEAFF
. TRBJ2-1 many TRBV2 TGTGCCAGCACGGTAGTTCTCTACAATGAGCAGTTCTTC CASTVVLYNEQFF
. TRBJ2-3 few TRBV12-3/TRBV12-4 TGTGCCAGCAGTTTAGAGGGCCCCCGCTCAGTCATATCGCAGTATTTT CASSLEGPRSVISQYF
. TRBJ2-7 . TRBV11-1 TGTGCCAGCAGCTCACTCCACCAAACCCGGGACGCCGACTACGAGCAGTACTTC CASSSLHQTRDADYEQYF
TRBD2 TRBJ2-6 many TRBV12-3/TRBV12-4 TGTGCCAGCAGGATCCGGCTAGCGGGAGGTCTTGGGGCCAACGTCCTGACTTTC CASRIRLAGGLGANVLTF
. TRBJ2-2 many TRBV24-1 TGTGCCACCAGTGGCCTAGCAGACACCGGGGAGCTGTTTTTT CATSGLADTGELFF
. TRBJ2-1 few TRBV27 TGTGCCAGCAGAGTAGCGGCCGATGAGCAGTTCTTC CASRVAADEQFF
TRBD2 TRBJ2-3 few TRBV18 TGTGCCAGCTCTCAACCAGCGGGAGGTACGACAGATACGCAGTATTTT CASSQPAGGTTDTQYF
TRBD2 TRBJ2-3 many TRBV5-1 TGCGCCAGCAGCCGAAGGACTAGCGGGAGAGGGGGCCACACAGATACGCAGTATTTT CASSRRTSGRGGHTDTQYF
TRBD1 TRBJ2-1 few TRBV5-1 TGCGCCAGCAACCCTCTGGCCGGGACAGTATACAATGAGCAGTTCTTC CASNPLAGTVYNEQFF
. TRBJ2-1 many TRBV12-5 TGTGCTAGTGGTTTGAGTTCCCAGCAACTCTCCTACAATGAGCAGTTCTTC CASGLSSQQLSYNEQFF
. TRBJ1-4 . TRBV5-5 TGTGCCAGCAGCGAAACTGCAACTAATGAAAAACTGTTTTTT CASSETATNEKLFF
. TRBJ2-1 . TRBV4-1 TGCGCCAGCAGCCAAGAGGCGACGGCGGCCTACAATGAGCAGTTCTTC CASSQEATAAYNEQFF
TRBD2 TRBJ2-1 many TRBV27 TGTGCCACCCGTGTATGGTCTAGCGGGAGGGATGGGTATGAGCAGTTCTTC CATRVWSSGRDGYEQFF
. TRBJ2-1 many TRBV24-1 TGTGCCACCAGTGATCCTAAGGGGCTAGCCGAGCAGTTCTTC CATSDPKGLAEQFF
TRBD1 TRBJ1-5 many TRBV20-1 TGCAGTGCCCCGGGACAGCGGAGAAATCAGCCCCAGCATTTT CSAPGQRRNQPQHF
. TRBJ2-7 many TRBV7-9 TGTGCCAGCAGCTTAACAGAATCCTACGAGCAGTACTTC CASSLTESYEQYF
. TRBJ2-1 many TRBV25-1 TGTGCCAGCAGCCCCCGACTAACCTCGCCTTACAATGAGCAGTTCTTC CASSPRLTSPYNEQFF
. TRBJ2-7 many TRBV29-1 TGCAGCGTTGAACGAATAATAGCAGGGACTTACGAGCAGTACTTC CSVERIIAGTYEQYF
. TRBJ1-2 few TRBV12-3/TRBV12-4 TGTGCCAGCAGCCCCGGGGGACCCCGCGGCCACTATGGCTACACCTTC CASSPGGPRGHYGYTF
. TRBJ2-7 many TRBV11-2 TGTGCCAGCAGCTTCCCTCTGCTTAGAGAGCAGTACTTC CASSFPLLREQYF
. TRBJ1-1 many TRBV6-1 TGTGCCAGCAGTGTCTTCGAGGCGAGAGATGAAGCTTTCTTT CASSVFEARDEAFF
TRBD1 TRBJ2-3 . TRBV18 TGTGCCAGCTCACCAGTCTTCGGACAGGGGGGCACAGATACGCAGTATTTT CASSPVFGQGGTDTQYF
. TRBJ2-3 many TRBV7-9 TGTGCCAGCAGCTTCGGGACTCCTGATACGCAGTATTTT CASSFGTPDTQYF
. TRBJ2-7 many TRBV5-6 TGTGCCAGCTCCATCAAGCGTACCTACGAGCAGTACTTC CASSIKRTYEQYF
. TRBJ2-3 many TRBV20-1 TGCAGTGCTACTCGACCCTCTCTGGGATCCAGCACAGATACGCAGTATTTT CSATRPSLGSSTDTQYF
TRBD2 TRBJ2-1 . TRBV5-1 TGCGCCAGCAAAACCGGGTTCCTAGCGGGCGGAAATGAGCAGTTCTTC CASKTGFLAGGNEQFF
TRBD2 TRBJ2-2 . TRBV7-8 TGTGCCAGCAGCTTCGGACTAGCGGGAGGGAACACCGGGGAGCTGTTTTTT CASSFGLAGGNTGELFF
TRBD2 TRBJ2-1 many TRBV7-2 TGTGCCAGCAGCCCTAGGGCTAGCGGGAGGAATGAGCAGTTCTTC CASSPRASGRNEQFF
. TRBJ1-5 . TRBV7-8 TGTGCCAGCAGCTTAGGTCCGGGGCGGCTCGTTCCCCAGCATTTT CASSLGPGRLVPQHF
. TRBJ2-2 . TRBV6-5 TGTGCCAGCAGTTACTCGAACCCCGGGGAGCTGTTTTTT CASSYSNPGELFF
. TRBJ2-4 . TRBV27 TGTGCCAGCAGTCTTACTAGCCCCAAAAACATTCAGTACTTC CASSLTSPKNIQYF
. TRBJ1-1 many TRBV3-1 TGTGCCAGCAGCCGACTCGGGACGAACACTGAAGCTTTCTTT CASSRLGTNTEAFF
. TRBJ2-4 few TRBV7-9 TGTGCCAGCAGCTCAATGAGGGGGACTGACATTCAGTACTTC CASSSMRGTDIQYF